Detailed here is one TCR beta chain. CDR1 and CDR2 from the germline V gene are SGHRS and YFSETQ. Between the trimmed V and J ends, which lost 4 bases and 7 bases, there was a span of 20 bases. The CDR3 extends over 15 amino acids. These data belong to a study of blood T cell repertoires in COVID-19. Study context: T cells, B-cell-depleted T cells, or PBMCs provided the cDNA or gDNA that served as material.

Per the authors' pipeline: Estimation of nucleated cell counts relied on the amplification of reference gene primers. Assay used: immunoSEQ multiplex PCR; TCRdb lists only in-frame clones, some missing. That table furnishes V, J and clone size, whereas the DNA furnished D and trimming. The sample records over 200,000 clones, 80% to 90% being singletons. Specimen: PBMCs or T cells enriched from blood (not recorded which). The V gene is TRBV5-1, the J gene TRBJ1-1; D call uncertain. This clonotype originated in a man between 18 and 35 years old who had recovered from COVID-19. CDR3 coding DNA: TGCGCCAGCAGCCCGATAACATCTCGCCTGATTGAAGCTTTCTTT. It translates to CASSPITSRLIEAFF.